The 30 T cell receptor beta chains presented below share a single source sample, sequenced in a study of CD8 T cells in ankylosing spondylitis. TCRdb re-called the 5' RACE reads through MiXCR, storing one row per CDR3 protein. The sample has 250,000 to 350,000 distinct CDR3 sequences, 20% seen once. The sequencing input was blood, either unsorted or a sorted T cell fraction (not recorded which). Every receptor here comes from a male donor with ankylosing spondylitis or in good health (not recorded which).

This clonotype was recorded at least ten times. J is TRBJ2-3 and V is TRBV29-1; no reliable D call. From germline, CDR1 is SQVTM and CDR2 ANQGSEA. The ends were cut back, 0 bases at V and 3 bases at J, with 10 bases in the middle. The CDR3 contains 14 residues. Here the CDR3 DNA reads TGCAGCGTTGAAGAGGGTTATAGAACAGATACGCAGTATTTT. Residues: CSVEEGYRTDTQYF.

This sequence joins TRBV20-1 and TRBJ2-1; D is perhaps TRBD2 (6 bases). Trimming cost V 1 base and J 4 bases, with 20 bases left between them. Germline CDR1 reads DFQATT; CDR2 reads SNEGSKA (reference sequence). This CDR3 is built from 17 residues. CDR3 bases: TGCAGTGCTAGAGGGGTCAGGGACTCCTCCTTATACAATGAGCAGTTCTTC. It is translated as CSARGVRDSSLYNEQFF.

This clonotype has at least ten counts. The chain has TRBV24-1 and TRBJ2-3; D call uncertain. V was cut by 0 bases and J by 12 bases, with 6 bases left in between. There are 11 residues in the CDR3. From germline, CDR1 is KGHDR and CDR2 SFDVKD. This chain's CDR3 is CATSDLGRQYF. The DNA of the CDR3 is TGTGCCACCAGTGATTTGGGGCGACAGTATTTT.

This clonotype was recorded once. The chain has TRBV7-2 and TRBJ1-1; TRBD1 might be the D (5 bases). Germline CDR1 and CDR2: SGHTA and FQGNSA. The CDR3 sequence is 14 residues long. V was pared by 4 bases and J by 6 bases, with 15 bases between. The CDR3 region has the DNA TGTGCCAGCAGCTCATGGGGGAAGAGCGCTGAAGCTTTCTTT. Its protein is CASSSWGKSAEAFF.

The chain has TRBV5-1 and TRBJ2-1; D possibly corresponds to TRBD2 (6 bases). Trimming stripped 2 bases from V and 5 bases from J, with 14 bases between. The CDR3 has 15 amino acids. Germline CDR1 is SGHRS and CDR2 is YFSETQ. For the CDR3, the DNA is TGCGCCAGCAGCTTAGGGACTCTGGCCCACAATGAGCAGTTCTTC. It translates to CASSLGTLAHNEQFF.

The chain is built from TRBV5-1 and TRBJ2-1; 9 bases line up with TRBD1. The CDR3 extends over 17 amino acids. Germline V gives CDR1 SGHRS, CDR2 YFSETQ. Unmatched junction bases numbered 11, after V lost 0 bases and J lost 7 bases. CDR3 bases: TGCGCCAGCAGCTTGGATCCCCCCGGGACAGGGTGGAATGAGCAGTTCTTC. It is translated as CASSLDPPGTGWNEQFF.

This clonotype was seen a handful of times. The chain joins TRBV12-3 or TRBV12-4 to TRBJ2-2; 10 bases are shared with TRBD2. The CDR3 extends over 17 amino acids. Trimming cost V 3 bases and J 0 bases; bases outside gene matches: 4. The DNA for the CDR3 is TGTGCCAGCAGTTTTCGACTAGCGGGCCCGAACACCGGGGAGCTGTTTTTT. This sequence encodes CASSFRLAGPNTGELFF.

Ten or more counts support this clonotype. The chain uses TRBV20-1 and TRBJ2-3; TRBD2 aligns across 10 bases. The V segment lost 0 bases and the J segment 8 bases; nucleotides outside the gene matches: 11. This CDR3 has 16 amino acids. CDR1 and CDR2 from the germline V gene are DFQATT and SNEGSKA (reference sequence). CDR3 nucleotides: TGCAGTGCTAGAGATCTGGCTAGCGGGGGACGTTTTACGCAGTATTTT. Protein product: CSARDLASGGRFTQYF.

This clonotype was counted only a few times. The chain recombines TRBV3-1 with TRBJ2-1, with D possibly TRBD2 on 6 matching bases. This CDR3 has 16 residues. Germline V lookup: CDR1 LGHDT, CDR2 YNNKEL (reference sequence). The V end was cut by 1 base, the J end by 4 bases, with 14 bases between. As DNA, the CDR3 is TGTGCCAGCAGCCAAGCGGGACTCCCAGGATACAATGAGCAGTTCTTC. It yields the protein CASSQAGLPGYNEQFF.

This clonotype was found a few times. This CDR3 is CASSHREIYNEQFF. Here the CDR3 DNA reads TGTGCCAGCAGCCACAGGGAAATATACAATGAGCAGTTCTTC. The genes are TRBV3-1 and TRBJ2-1; tentative D call: TRBD1 (5 bases). The CDR3 contains 14 residues. CDR1 is LGHDT, CDR2 YNNKEL, per germline (reference sequence). V was cut by 3 bases and J by 4 bases, with 10 bases left in between.

The CDR3 bases are TGCACCCCCGGCCCAATTGTTTACACTGAAGCTTTCTTT. Encoded protein: CTPGPIVYTEAFF. The chain has TRBV29-1 and TRBJ1-1; no clear D gene. CDR1 and CDR2 (germline): SQVTM, ANQGSEA. CDR3 length equals 13 residues.

The DNA of the CDR3 is TGTGCCAGCAGTGAACAAGGCAGGATCGAAGAGACCCAGTACTTC. Translation gives CASSEQGRIEETQYF. The chain uses TRBV6-1 and TRBJ2-5, with D unresolved. V lost 2 bases and J 3 bases, leaving 13 bases between the germline ends. The CDR3 covers 15 residues. Germline V CDR1 and CDR2: MNHNS, SASEGT.

This clonotype appeared a few times. This chain uses TRBV12-3 or TRBV12-4 with TRBJ1-2; the D gene is possibly TRBD1 (6 bases). Trimming removed 4 bases from V and 6 bases from J, with 12 bases in between. This CDR3 is built from 13 residues. CDR3 sequence reads: CASSSGTRNGYTF. CDR3 sequence (DNA): TGTGCCAGCAGTTCCGGGACAAGGAATGGCTACACCTTC.

This clonotype has a handful of counts. The rearrangement uses TRBV9 and TRBJ2-1; D might be TRBD2 (7 bases). Germline values: CDR1 SGDLS, CDR2 YYNGEE. CDR3 length: 17 residues. V lost 0 bases and J 4 bases, leaving 17 bases between the germline ends. The CDR3 here is CASSVDPPGGLYNEQFF. CDR3 sequence (DNA): TGTGCCAGCAGCGTAGACCCTCCCGGGGGGCTTTACAATGAGCAGTTCTTC.

This clonotype was seen more than once but under ten times. V usage is TRBV4-1 and J usage is TRBJ2-3; 8 bases fit TRBD2. V shed 4 bases, J shed 4 bases, and the junction held 4 bases outside the gene matches. Germline V gene lookup returns CDR1 MGHRA and CDR2 YSYEKL. The CDR3 is 14 amino acids. The CDR3 DNA sequence: TGCGCCAGCAGCCGGGGACTAGGTGCAGATACGCAGTATTTT. This codes for CASSRGLGADTQYF.

This clonotype came up a few times. CDR3 loop: CASRGLGDTQPQHF. In nucleotides, the CDR3 is TGTGCCAGCAGAGGACTGGGGGATACTCAGCCCCAGCATTTT. The chain has TRBV28 and TRBJ1-5; D is perhaps TRBD1 (5 bases). The CDR3 has 14 residues. CDR1 is MDHEN, CDR2 SYDVKM, per germline. Trimming stripped 6 bases from V and 6 bases from J, with 15 bases between.

This clonotype occurred many times. The chain has TRBV6-1 and TRBJ1-1; 7 positions agree with TRBD1. J gave up 0 bases and V 6 bases, and 7 bases lay outside the gene matches. Germline lookup yields CDR1 MNHNS and CDR2 SASEGT. The CDR3 consists of 15 residues. CDR3 in amino acids: CASRPGTAVNTEAFF. In DNA, the CDR3 is TGTGCCAGCAGACCCGGGACAGCTGTGAACACTGAAGCTTTCTTT.

This clonotype has more than one count but fewer than ten. This rearrangement joins TRBV18 to TRBJ1-6; D call uncertain. CDR1 and CDR2 from the germline V gene are KGHSH and LQKENI. This CDR3 contains 14 residues. Trimming removed 5 bases from V and 7 bases from J, with 12 bases in between. The CDR3 is CASSGSGVNSPLHF. In DNA form, the CDR3 reads TGTGCCAGCTCAGGATCGGGAGTGAATTCACCCCTCCACTTT.

The chain is built from TRBV20-1 and TRBJ2-1; 13 bases map to TRBD2. The ends lost 0 bases at V and 8 bases at J; junction bases unmatched: 10. This CDR3 has 17 residues. Germline V lookup: CDR1 DFQATT, CDR2 SNEGSKA (reference sequence). The CDR3 is CSARDIQGLAGIHEQFF. The CDR3 DNA sequence: TGCAGTGCTAGAGACATACAGGGACTAGCGGGAATACATGAGCAGTTCTTC.

The chain has TRBV7-8 and TRBJ2-2; 9 bases align to TRBD1. There are 19 residues in the CDR3. With 4 bases clipped from V and 7 bases from J, the junction kept 19 bases outside the gene matches. CDR1 is SGHVS and CDR2 is FQNEAQ in the germline V gene. As DNA, the CDR3 is TGTGCCAGCAGCTCGCCGGGACAGGGCTCCCAAAGGGGGGGCGGGGAGCTGTTTTTT. It translates to CASSSPGQGSQRGGGELFF.

This clonotype appeared a single time. This chain joins TRBV18 and TRBJ2-5; maybe TRBD1 (6 bases). CDR3 size: 12 residues. V lost 8 bases to trimming and J lost 5 bases, with 12 bases between them. Germline V gene data show CDR1 as KGHSH and CDR2 as LQKENI. The CDR3 DNA sequence: TGTGCCAGCGCCGGGACATCGGAGACCCAGTACTTC. Protein product: CASAGTSETQYF.

Notes on this clonotype: The germline gene is not matched at one end of the junction; a read error may be the cause. This rearrangement joins TRBV20-1 to TRBJ2-2; 9 nucleotides line up with TRBD1. Germline loops: CDR1 DFQATT, CDR2 SNEGSKA (reference sequence). This CDR3 contains 14 residues. The CDR3 is CSARDLQGAGALFF. CDR3 sequence (DNA): TGCAGTGCTAGAGATCTACAGGGGGCCGGGGCGCTGTTTTTT.

This clonotype was detected a few times. V usage is TRBV12-3 or TRBV12-4 and J usage is TRBJ2-2, with D perhaps matching TRBD1 (7 bases). This CDR3 comprises 14 residues. V shed 7 bases and J shed 2 bases, with 11 bases lying between them. Here the CDR3 reads CASTRGANTGELFF. CDR3 bases: TGTGCCAGCACCAGGGGGGCTAACACCGGGGAGCTGTTTTTT.

The genes are TRBV6-1 and TRBJ2-1; TRBD1 agrees at 7 bases. Germline assignment: CDR1 MNHNS and CDR2 SASEGT. J gave up 0 bases and V 7 bases, and 6 bases lay outside the gene matches. This CDR3 has 15 residues. CDR3 sequence: CASTNRGSSYNEQFF. In DNA form, the CDR3 reads TGTGCCAGCACCAACAGGGGTAGCTCCTACAATGAGCAGTTCTTC.

This clonotype was counted ten times or more. This rearrangement joins TRBV27 to TRBJ2-3, with TRBD1 as a possible D gene (5 bases). This CDR3 region has 14 residues. With 1 base removed from V and 0 bases from J, the gap between germline ends came to 5 bases. Germline assignment: CDR1 MNHEY and CDR2 SMNVEV (reference sequence). Written as DNA, the CDR3 is TGTGCCAGCAGTTTATGGGGCAGCACAGATACGCAGTATTTT. Translating gives CASSLWGSTDTQYF.

This clonotype was seen a handful of times. The chain couples TRBV5-5 to TRBJ2-7, with D unresolved. With 2 bases removed from V and 0 bases from J, the gap between germline ends came to 9 bases. The CDR3 extends over 14 amino acids. The germline V gene has CDR1 SGHKS and CDR2 YYEKEE (reference sequence). In DNA form, the CDR3 reads TGTGCCAGCAGCTTCGCCAAGGGCTCCTACGAGCAGTACGTC. Translating it yields CASSFAKGSYEQYV.

The chain links TRBV15 to TRBJ2-1; 7 positions match TRBD1. The V segment lost 0 bases and the J segment 1 base; nucleotides outside the gene matches: 0. The CDR3 extends over 15 amino acids. Germline values: CDR1 LNHNV, CDR2 YYDKDF (reference sequence). CDR3 sequence: CATSREQGSYNEQFF. In DNA form, the CDR3 reads TGTGCCACCAGCAGAGAACAGGGGTCCTACAATGAGCAGTTCTTC.

The CDR3 sequence: CASSDTGGPNEKLFF. CDR3 DNA sequence: TGTGCCAGCAGTGATACAGGGGGCCCTAATGAAAAACTGTTTTTT. The chain has TRBV25-1 and TRBJ1-4; 9 bases align to TRBD1. The V gene end was trimmed by 3 bases and the J gene end by 3 bases; junction bases not matched to a gene: 2. Germline-derived CDR1 and CDR2 are MGHDK and SYGVNS. The CDR3 length is 15 residues.

This clonotype was seen more than once but under ten times. CDR3 nucleotide sequence: TGTGCCAGCAGCCAAGTTAAGGAGACCCAGTACTTC. Protein product: CASSQVKETQYF. The chain carries TRBV3-1 and TRBJ2-5; D uncertain. Germline loops: CDR1 LGHDT, CDR2 YNNKEL (reference sequence). The CDR3 is 12 residues long. Between the trimmed V and J ends, which lost 1 base and 5 bases, there was a span of 5 bases.

This rearrangement joins TRBV12-3 or TRBV12-4 to TRBJ2-3, with TRBD2 identical over 7 bases. There are 14 residues in the CDR3. J gave up 5 bases and V 7 bases, and 9 bases lay outside the gene matches. The CDR3 region is CASTARWEGDTQYF. The DNA of the CDR3 is TGTGCCAGCACCGCTCGGTGGGAGGGAGATACGCAGTATTTT.